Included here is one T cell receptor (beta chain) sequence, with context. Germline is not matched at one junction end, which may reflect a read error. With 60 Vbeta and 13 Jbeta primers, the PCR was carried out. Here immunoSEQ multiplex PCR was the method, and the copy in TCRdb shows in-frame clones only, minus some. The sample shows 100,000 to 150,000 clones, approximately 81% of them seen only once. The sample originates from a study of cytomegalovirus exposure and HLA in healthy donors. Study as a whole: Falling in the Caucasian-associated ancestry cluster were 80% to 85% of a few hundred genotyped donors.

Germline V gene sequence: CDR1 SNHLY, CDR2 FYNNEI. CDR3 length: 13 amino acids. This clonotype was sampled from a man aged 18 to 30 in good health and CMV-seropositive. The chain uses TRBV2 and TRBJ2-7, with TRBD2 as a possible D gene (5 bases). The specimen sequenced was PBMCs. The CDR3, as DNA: TGTGCCAGCAGCGAAGGACTGGACTACGAGCAGTACTTC. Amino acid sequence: CASSEGLDYEQYF.